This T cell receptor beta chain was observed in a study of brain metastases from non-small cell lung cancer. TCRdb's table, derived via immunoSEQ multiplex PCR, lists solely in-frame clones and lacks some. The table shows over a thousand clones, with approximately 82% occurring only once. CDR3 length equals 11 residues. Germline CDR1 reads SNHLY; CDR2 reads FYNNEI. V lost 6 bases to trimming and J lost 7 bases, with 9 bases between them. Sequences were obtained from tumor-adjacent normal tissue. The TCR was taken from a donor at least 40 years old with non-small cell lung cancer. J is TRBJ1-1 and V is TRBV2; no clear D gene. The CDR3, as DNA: TGTGCCAGCAGCTATCAAATTGAAGCTTTCTTT. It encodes CASSYQIEAFF. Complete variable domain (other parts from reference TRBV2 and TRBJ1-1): EPEVTQTPSHQVTQMGQEVILRCVPISNHLYFYWYRQILGQKVEFLVSFYNNEISEKSEIFDDQFSVERPDGSNFTLKIRSTKLEDSAMYFCASSYQIEAFFGQGTRLTVV.